A single sample is the source of the 20 T cell receptor beta chains below, sequenced in a study of T-cell reconstitution after alpha-beta-depleted transplantation in children (dated by TCRdb to 2015 to 2016). Library generation was performed with PCR. The sequencer listed for this sample is Illumina HiSeq 2500. TCR library preparation used molecular barcoding, with unique molecular identifiers applied to normalize quantification of the TCRbeta repertoire. TCRdb reran the public reads through fastp at Q25 and MiXCR, keeping productive beta chains. Entries are consolidated by CDR3 protein sequence, retaining the most common genes and DNA. The sample table lists about 610,000 distinct CDR3 sequences, 20% to 30% of them with a count of one. Of the sample, approximately 33% is held by the ten largest clones. The intended sense of this specimen's treatment or condition label: allogeneic hematopoietic cell transplantation with graft depleted of TCRalphabeta T cells and CD19 B cells.

Here the sequenced sample was PBMCs, taken before TCRalphabeta/CD19-depleted stem cell transplant. These receptor sequences come from a boy under three years old with Wiskott-Aldrich syndrome, due to receive a stem cell transplant.

This clonotype was detected a few times. V usage is TRBV5-5 and J usage is TRBJ2-2, with D perhaps TRBD1 (5 bases). The CDR3 sequence is 13 residues long. Trimming stripped 3 bases from V and 5 bases from J, with 8 bases between. The germline gives CDR1 SGHKS, CDR2 YYEKEE (reference sequence). As DNA, the CDR3 is TGTGCCAGCAGCTGGGGCCGGACCGGGGAGCTGTTTTTT. Protein: CASSWGRTGELFF.

Only a few counts were recorded for this clonotype. The chain joins TRBV4-1 to TRBJ2-1, with D unclear. Germline V gene data show CDR1 as MGHRA and CDR2 as YSYEKL. The length of the CDR3 is 16 residues. The V and J ends lost 3 bases and 2 bases respectively, with 14 bases between them. Here the CDR3 reads CASSHFLVITYNEQFF. Written as DNA, the CDR3 is TGCGCCAGCAGCCACTTTCTAGTTATCACCTACAATGAGCAGTTCTTC.

This clonotype was seen only a few times. V gene TRBV7-9 combines with J gene TRBJ2-1, with 11 positions matching TRBD2. The CDR3 sequence is 17 residues long. Germline loops: CDR1 SEHNR, CDR2 FQNEAQ (reference sequence). V was pared by 2 bases and J by 5 bases, with 8 bases of the junction left unmatched. CDR3 amino acids: CASSLRGTSGTNNEQFF. The CDR3 region has the DNA TGTGCCAGCAGCTTAAGAGGGACTAGCGGAACCAACAATGAGCAGTTCTTC.

CDR3: CASSLLQGNWREGRAEQFF. CDR3 bases: TGTGCCAGCAGCTTGCTTCAGGGTAATTGGCGGGAGGGCCGGGCTGAGCAGTTCTTC. The chain couples TRBV11-2 to TRBJ2-1, with 9 bases lining up with TRBD2. Germline values: CDR1 SGHAT, CDR2 FQNNGV. This CDR3 spans 19 amino acids. After removal of 3 bases from V and 9 bases from J, the junction contained 21 bases not matched to a gene.

The V call is TRBV10-3, the J call TRBJ1-4; no firm D call. Trimming cost V 7 bases and J 8 bases, with 14 bases left between them. The CDR3 length is 13 residues. Germline V gene lookup returns CDR1 ENHRY and CDR2 SYGVKD. CDR3 sequence: CAITPGVGEKLFF. In nucleotides, the CDR3 is TGTGCCATCACCCCTGGGGTTGGGGAAAAACTGTTTTTT.

This chain uses TRBV12-3 or TRBV12-4 with TRBJ2-1, with 12 positions matching TRBD2. The V segment lost 6 bases and the J segment 12 bases; nucleotides outside the gene matches: 15. This CDR3 is built from 16 residues. CDR3 protein: CASSRRWTSGKTLQFF. The CDR3 DNA sequence: TGTGCCAGCAGCCGTCGATGGACTAGCGGGAAGACCCTGCAGTTCTTC.

The chain employs TRBV13 and TRBJ1-6; D is ambiguous. This CDR3 is built from 13 residues. The germline CDR1 and CDR2 sequences are PRHDT and FYEKMQ (reference sequence). Trimming removed 1 base at V and 10 bases at J, with 8 bases between. CDR3 in amino acids: CASSLEFGSPLHF. DNA of the CDR3: TGTGCCAGCAGCTTAGAGTTCGGCTCACCCCTCCACTTT.

This clonotype was observed a few times. The chain links TRBV20-1 to TRBJ1-6, with a tentative D call TRBD1 (5 bases). The CDR3 is 15 amino acids. CDR1 is DFQATT, CDR2 SNEGSKA, per germline (reference sequence). Trimming removed 1 base from V and 10 bases from J, with 17 bases in between. The CDR3 sequence is CSARVVEGEESPLHF. The DNA for the CDR3 is TGCAGTGCTAGAGTCGTGGAAGGGGAGGAATCACCCCTCCACTTT.

The V call is TRBV7-8, the J call TRBJ1-1; D gene unclear. V was clipped by 0 bases and J by 4 bases, with 18 bases between them. Germline lookup yields CDR1 SGHVS and CDR2 FQNEAQ. The length of the CDR3 is 17 residues. Here the CDR3 reads CASSLAPVSPAGTEAFF. As DNA, the CDR3 is TGTGCCAGCAGCTTAGCGCCAGTCTCCCCCGCGGGCACTGAAGCTTTCTTT.

The CDR3 sequence: CASSTDRQSPLHF. In DNA, the CDR3 is TGCGCCAGCAGCACGGACAGACAGTCACCCCTCCACTTT. V usage is TRBV5-1 and J usage is TRBJ1-6; a weak D match, TRBD1 (6 bases). V lost 4 bases, J lost 10 bases, and 12 bases lay in between. The CDR3 has 13 residues. Germline lookup yields CDR1 SGHRS and CDR2 YFSETQ. The full variable domain, its missing parts supplied by reference TRBV5-1 and TRBJ1-6, is KAGVTQTPRYLIKTRGQQVTLSCSPISGHRSVSWYQQTPGQGLQFLFEYFSETQRNKGNFPGRFSGRQFSNSRSEMNVSTLELGDSALYLCASSTDRQSPLHFGNGTRLTVT.

The V gene is TRBV6-5, the J gene TRBJ2-5, with 8 positions matching TRBD1. V shed 2 bases, J shed 13 bases, and the junction held 3 bases outside the gene matches. From germline, CDR1 is MNHEY and CDR2 SVGAGI. The CDR3 contains 11 residues. The CDR3 nucleotides read TGTGCCAGCAGTTACATGGGGACAGGGTACTTC. This codes for CASSYMGTGYF.

The chain combines TRBV25-1 with TRBJ2-7; perhaps TRBD1 as D (7 bases). In germline, CDR1 is MGHDK, CDR2 SYGVNS. Trimming stripped 1 base from V and 2 bases from J, with 15 bases between. CDR3 length equals 16 residues. This CDR3 is CASSELGGGTAYEQYF. The CDR3 region has the DNA TGTGCCAGCAGTGAATTAGGGGGCGGGACGGCCTACGAGCAGTACTTC.

This chain links TRBV7-2 with TRBJ1-2; D unresolved. V gave up 4 bases and J gave up 1 base, with 13 bases separating them. The CDR3 loop spans 15 amino acids. Per the germline V gene, CDR1 is SGHTA and CDR2 is FQGNSA. CDR3 sequence reads: CASSSERRINYGYTF. The CDR3 region has the DNA TGTGCCAGCAGCTCCGAACGCAGGATTAACTATGGCTACACCTTC.

The J gene is TRBJ2-7, the V gene TRBV5-1; 11 bases line up with TRBD2. The CDR3 is 16 residues long. Germline V gene data show CDR1 as SGHRS and CDR2 as YFSETQ. With V trimmed by 4 bases and J by 6 bases, 12 bases remained unmatched. This CDR3 is CASSRQLAGVWVEQYF. CDR3 in DNA: TGCGCCAGCAGCAGACAACTAGCGGGAGTTTGGGTCGAGCAGTACTTC.

The gene calls are TRBV20-1 and TRBJ2-7, with 7 bases lining up with TRBD2. The J segment lost 3 bases and the V segment lost 0 bases, leaving 17 bases of the junction unmatched. Germline V gives CDR1 DFQATT, CDR2 SNEGSKA (reference sequence). The CDR3 consists of 18 residues. CDR3 coding DNA: TGCAGTGCTAGAGATGATTCTCCAAGCGGGATTCAAAACTACGAGCAGTACTTC. It yields the protein CSARDDSPSGIQNYEQYF.

The chain is built from TRBV27 and TRBJ2-2, with D perhaps matching TRBD2 (6 bases). This CDR3 comprises 16 residues. The ends were cut back, 5 bases at V and 3 bases at J, with 16 bases in the middle. Germline CDR1 MNHEY, CDR2 SMNVEV (reference sequence). The CDR3: CASSHPRLDHTGELFF. The CDR3 DNA reads as TGTGCCAGCAGTCACCCACGACTAGATCACACCGGGGAGCTGTTTTTT.

V gene TRBV5-1 combines with J gene TRBJ2-1; 7 nucleotides align to TRBD2. The V segment lost 2 bases and the J segment 10 bases; nucleotides outside the gene matches: 9. Looked up from germline, CDR1 is SGHRS and CDR2 is YFSETQ. The CDR3 runs to 14 residues. The CDR3 sequence: CASSFHAGAGEQFF. The CDR3 DNA sequence: TGCGCCAGCAGCTTTCACGCGGGAGCGGGGGAGCAGTTCTTC.

J is TRBJ2-2 and V is TRBV7-6, with no clear D. The germline gives CDR1 SGHVS, CDR2 FNYEAQ. V was cut by 0 bases and J by 7 bases, with 9 bases left in between. The CDR3 contains 14 residues. The CDR3 bases are TGTGCCAGCAGCTTAGCGCTGGCATTCGGGGAGCTGTTTTTT. This codes for CASSLALAFGELFF.

The chain links TRBV20-1 to TRBJ2-1; 9 bases are a match to TRBD1. Germline assignment: CDR1 DFQATT and CDR2 SNEGSKA (reference sequence). The V and J ends lost 2 bases and 6 bases, in that order; junction bases with no gene match: 5. This CDR3 spans 14 amino acids. This CDR3 reads CSARRGQGSNEQFF. Here the CDR3 DNA reads TGCAGTGCTAGAAGGGGACAGGGAAGCAATGAGCAGTTCTTC.

The chain employs TRBV5-1 and TRBJ2-3, with TRBD2 matching over 14 bases. Per germline, CDR1 SGHRS and CDR2 YFSETQ. J lost 2 bases, V lost 4 bases, and 9 bases had no gene match. The CDR3 spans 18 residues. Here the CDR3 DNA reads TGCGCCAGCAGCCAGGGACTAGCGGGAGTCCGGGCCACAGATACGCAGTATTTT. Its protein product is CASSQGLAGVRATDTQYF.